This TCR beta chain was retrieved from a study of response to subunit inactivated influenza vaccine. General study points: The authors suggested that every seasonal influenza vaccination recruits few new T cells.

This clonotype was counted many times. The antigen remains unidentified. Via MiXCR, TCRdb re-called the RT-PCR reads, giving one row per CDR3 protein. The sample holds about 520,000 distinct CDR3 sequences, roughly 7.6% seen once. The material sequenced was PBMCs from blood, taken around 25 months after vaccination. The TCR was taken from a man between 50 and 70 years old who received an inactivated influenza vaccine.

This CDR3 is CASSELYLDTQYF. The CDR3 DNA follows: TGTGCCAGCAGTGAATTGTACTTGGATACGCAGTATTTT. The gene calls are TRBV6-1 and TRBJ2-3, with D unclear. The CDR3 is made up of 13 amino acids. Germline V CDR1 and CDR2: MNHNS, SASEGT. With 2 bases removed from V and 6 bases from J, the gap between germline ends came to 9 bases.